The next 17 T cell receptor beta chains were all read from a single sample in a study of cytomegalovirus exposure and HLA in healthy donors. Primers included in the PCR were 60 Vbeta and 13 Jbeta primers. Using immunoSEQ multiplex PCR, the repertoire was profiled, and TCRdb retains in-frame clones only, with some absent. Of roughly 180,000 clones detected, about 80% appear once; the ten largest clones hold approximately 6.7%. The sequenced sample consisted of PBMCs. These TCRs come from a man under 40 in good health and CMV-seropositive.

This clone was seen only once. The chain is built from TRBV15 and TRBJ2-5; 9 bases fit TRBD2. The tail of the sequence fits TRBJ2-7 better, so the J call may be wrong. Germline CDR1 reads LNHNV; CDR2 reads YYDKDF (reference sequence). The CDR3 consists of 18 residues. CDR3 sequence reads: CATSREGISGGRSYEQYF. CDR3 bases: TGTGCCACCAGCAGAGAGGGAATTAGCGGGGGCCGCTCCTACGAGCAGTACTTC.

The genes are TRBV7-6 and TRBJ1-4, with a tentative D call TRBD1 (5 bases). CDR1 and CDR2 from the germline V gene are SGHVS and FNYEAQ. The CDR3 is 14 amino acids. Trimming removed 6 bases at V and 4 bases at J, with 12 bases between. The CDR3 bases are TGTGCCAGCAGTGCGACAGCACTTAATGAAAAACTGTTTTTT. It is translated as CASSATALNEKLFF.

This chain connects TRBV28 to TRBJ1-2; 8 bases agree with TRBD1. The germline gives CDR1 MDHEN, CDR2 SYDVKM. Losses at the gene ends were 5 bases for V and 3 bases for J; bases not matched to a gene: 8. This CDR3 contains 15 residues. CDR3 region: CASSPHRGVDYGYTF. The CDR3 DNA reads as TGTGCCAGCAGTCCACACAGGGGGGTGGACTATGGCTACACCTTC.

In this sample, this clone turned up once. This chain uses TRBV19 with TRBJ1-1; 9 bases are a match to TRBD1. The J segment lost 2 bases and the V segment lost 6 bases, leaving 10 bases of the junction unmatched. The CDR3 has 16 residues. The V gene's germline CDR1 is LNHDA and CDR2 SQIVND (reference sequence). The CDR3 DNA follows: TGTGCCAGTAGCCAAAAACAGGGGGCGATAAACACTGAAGCTTTCTTT. Its protein is CASSQKQGAINTEAFF. Combining the CDR3 with reference TRBV19 and TRBJ1-1 gives the whole variable domain DGGITQSPKYLFRKEGQNVTLSCEQNLNHDAMYWYRQDPGQGLRLIYYSQIVNDFQKGDIAEGYSVSREKKESFPLTVTSAQKNPTAFYLCASSQKQGAINTEAFFGQGTRLTVV.

The chain combines TRBV6-1 with TRBJ1-2; 11 bases map to TRBD1. The V gene end was trimmed by 4 bases and the J gene end by 7 bases; junction bases not matched to a gene: 5. CDR1 is MNHNS, CDR2 SASEGT, per germline. The CDR3 runs to 14 residues. Here the CDR3 reads CASSVDRGRVGYTF. For the CDR3, the DNA is TGTGCCAGCAGTGTGGACAGGGGGCGGGTTGGCTACACCTTC.

The chain combines TRBV11-3 with TRBJ1-2; 8 bases match TRBD1. The ends lost 3 bases at V and 9 bases at J; junction bases unmatched: 3. This CDR3 region has 12 residues. The V gene's germline CDR1 is SGHNT and CDR2 YENEEA. The CDR3 sequence: CASSFQGASYTF. Written as DNA, the CDR3 is TGTGCCAGCAGCTTCCAGGGGGCGAGCTACACCTTC. The variable domain in full, with the rest retrieved from reference TRBV11-3 and TRBJ1-2, is EAGVVQSPRYKIIEKKQPVAFWCNPISGHNTLYWYLQNLGQGPELLIRYENEEAVDDSQLPKDRFSAERLKGVDSTLKIQPAELGDSAVYLCASSFQGASYTFGSGTRLTVV.

This sequence joins TRBV6-5 and TRBJ2-3, with 7 bases matching TRBD1. Trimming removed 5 bases from V and 1 base from J; junction bases left unmatched: 3. CDR1 and CDR2 from the germline V gene are MNHEY and SVGAGI. The CDR3 totals 14 residues. In DNA form, the CDR3 reads TGTGCCAGCAGTCGGACAGGTCGCACAGATACGCAGTATTTT. Its translation is CASSRTGRTDTQYF.

V and J are TRBV6-5 and TRBJ1-2; the match to TRBD1 covers 9 bases. The CDR3 runs 13 residues. Looked up from germline, CDR1 is MNHEY and CDR2 is SVGAGI. The V gene end was trimmed by 4 bases and the J gene end by 8 bases; junction bases not matched to a gene: 5. The CDR3 spells CASSWDRARGYTF. The CDR3 DNA sequence: TGTGCCAGCAGTTGGGACAGGGCAAGAGGCTACACCTTC.

The rearrangement joins TRBV5-1 to TRBJ2-1; 8 nucleotides align to TRBD2. V shed 2 bases and J 5 bases; nucleotides not matched to a gene: 3. The CDR3 covers 14 residues. CDR1 and CDR2 (germline): SGHRS, YFSETQ. The CDR3 loop is CASSFRGGDNEQFF. For the CDR3, the DNA is TGCGCCAGCAGCTTCCGGGGGGGGGACAATGAGCAGTTCTTC.

This chain connects TRBV9 to TRBJ1-4; 8 bases align to TRBD1. V trimming: 4 bases; J trimming: 8 bases; junction bases outside the gene matches: 4. The germline V gene has CDR1 SGDLS and CDR2 YYNGEE. The CDR3 spans 13 residues. The CDR3 bases are TGTGCCAGCAGCTTCCGGACAGGGGAAAAACTGTTTTTT. The encoded protein is CASSFRTGEKLFF.

The V gene is TRBV21-1, the J gene TRBJ2-7; the listed D gene, TRBD1, was not tested against the DNA. TRBV21-1 is designated a pseudogene. CDR3 length: 17 amino acids. CDR3 coding DNA: TGTGCCAGCAGCCCTCAATCTGGACAGGGGGCGCGTAACGAGCAGTACTTC. Translation gives CASSPQSGQGARNEQYF.

The chain is built from TRBV19 and TRBJ2-1, with D maybe TRBD1 (6 bases). The V and J ends lost 6 bases and 8 bases respectively, with 20 bases between them. CDR1 is LNHDA and CDR2 is SQIVND in the germline V gene (reference sequence). This CDR3 has 15 amino acids. The CDR3 loop is CASSQSWGLSDEQFF. The CDR3 DNA is TGTGCCAGTAGCCAAAGTTGGGGGCTGAGCGATGAGCAGTTCTTC.

The J gene is TRBJ2-5, the V gene TRBV29-1, with TRBD2 as a possible D gene (5 bases). The J call may be wrong; the DNA end is better matched by TRBJ2-7. Germline V gene data show CDR1 as SQVTM and CDR2 as ANQGSEA. The length of the CDR3 is 14 residues. The CDR3 protein is CSVELPTSSYEQYF. CDR3 coding DNA: TGCAGCGTTGAATTGCCAACTAGCTCCTACGAGCAGTACTTC.

The chain carries TRBV19 and TRBJ2-2; TRBD2 aligns across 9 bases. J was trimmed by 6 bases and V by 6 bases; bases with no gene match: 5. CDR3 length: 14 residues. Germline V gives CDR1 LNHDA, CDR2 SQIVND (reference sequence). CDR3 residues: CASRRTSASGELFF. CDR3 nucleotides: TGTGCCAGTAGGCGGACTAGCGCCTCCGGGGAGCTGTTTTTT. Using reference TRBV19 and TRBJ2-2 for the parts outside the CDR3, the full variable domain is DGGITQSPKYLFRKEGQNVTLSCEQNLNHDAMYWYRQDPGQGLRLIYYSQIVNDFQKGDIAEGYSVSREKKESFPLTVTSAQKNPTAFYLCASRRTSASGELFFGEGSRLTVL.

The chain has TRBV19 and TRBJ2-2; 12 bases agree with TRBD1. The CDR3 is 15 residues long. Unmatched junction bases numbered 3, after V lost 6 bases and J lost 4 bases. Per the germline V gene, CDR1 is LNHDA and CDR2 is SQIVND (reference sequence). The CDR3 sequence is CASSGTGGVTGELFF. DNA for the CDR3: TGTGCCAGTAGCGGGACAGGGGGCGTCACCGGGGAGCTGTTTTTT.

The chain carries TRBV28 and TRBJ2-7; no clear D gene. CDR1 and CDR2 from the germline V gene are MDHEN and SYDVKM. This CDR3 has 13 residues. Deletions cut 2 bases from V and 1 base from J, with 6 bases between. CDR3 bases: TGTGCCAGCAGTTTAGGCAGATCCTACGAGCAGTACTTC. Its protein is CASSLGRSYEQYF. The complete variable domain, with remaining parts taken from reference TRBV28 and TRBJ2-7, reads DVKVTQSSRYLVKRTGEKVFLECVQDMDHENMFWYRQDPGLGLRLIYFSYDVKMKEKGDIPEGYSVSREKKERFSLILESASTNQTSMYLCASSLGRSYEQYFGPGTRLTVT.

This clone appeared once. The chain couples TRBV5-1 to TRBJ2-5; D may be TRBD1 (5 bases). From germline, CDR1 is SGHRS and CDR2 YFSETQ. The CDR3 extends over 15 amino acids. Between the trimmed V and J ends, which lost 0 bases and 2 bases, there was a span of 11 bases. The CDR3 sequence is CASSLGYRRQETQYF. CDR3 nucleotides: TGCGCCAGCAGCTTGGGGTACAGGCGACAAGAGACCCAGTACTTC.